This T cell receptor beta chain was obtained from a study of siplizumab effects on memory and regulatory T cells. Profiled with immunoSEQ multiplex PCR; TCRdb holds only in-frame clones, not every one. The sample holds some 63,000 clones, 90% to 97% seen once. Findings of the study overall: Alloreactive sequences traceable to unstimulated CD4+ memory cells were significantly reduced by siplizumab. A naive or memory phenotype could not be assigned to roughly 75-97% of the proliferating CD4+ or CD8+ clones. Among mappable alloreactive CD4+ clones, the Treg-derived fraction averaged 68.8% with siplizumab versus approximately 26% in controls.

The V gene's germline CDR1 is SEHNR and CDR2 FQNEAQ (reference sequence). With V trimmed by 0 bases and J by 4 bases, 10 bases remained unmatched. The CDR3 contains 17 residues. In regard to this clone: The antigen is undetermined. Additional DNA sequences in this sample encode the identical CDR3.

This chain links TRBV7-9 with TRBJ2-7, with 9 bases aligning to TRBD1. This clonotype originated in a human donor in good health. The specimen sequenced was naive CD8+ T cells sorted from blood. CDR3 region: CASSLASGGQGPYEQYF. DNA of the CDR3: TGTGCCAGCAGCTTAGCCAGCGGCGGACAGGGGCCTTACGAGCAGTACTTC.